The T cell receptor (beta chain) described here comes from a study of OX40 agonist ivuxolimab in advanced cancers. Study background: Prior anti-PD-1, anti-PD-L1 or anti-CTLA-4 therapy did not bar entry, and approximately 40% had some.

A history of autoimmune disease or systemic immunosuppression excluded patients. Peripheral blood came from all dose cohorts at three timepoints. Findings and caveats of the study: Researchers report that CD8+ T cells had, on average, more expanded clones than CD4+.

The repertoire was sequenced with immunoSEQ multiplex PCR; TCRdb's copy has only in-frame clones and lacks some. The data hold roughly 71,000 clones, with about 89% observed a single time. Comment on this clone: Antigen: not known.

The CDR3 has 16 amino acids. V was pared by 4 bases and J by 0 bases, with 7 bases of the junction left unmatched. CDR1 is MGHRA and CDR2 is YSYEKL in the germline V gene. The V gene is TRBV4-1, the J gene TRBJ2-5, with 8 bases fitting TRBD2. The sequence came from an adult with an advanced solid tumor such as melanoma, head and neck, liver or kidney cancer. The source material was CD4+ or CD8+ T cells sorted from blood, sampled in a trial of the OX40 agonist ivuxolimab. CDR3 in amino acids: CASSPGDGRDQETQYF. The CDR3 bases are TGCGCCAGCAGCCCAGGGGACGGGAGGGACCAAGAGACCCAGTACTTC.